This paragraph reports one TCR beta chain. This clonotype was detected ten times or more. Its antigen has not been determined. Per-nucleotide qualities are absent, and no much larger clonotype sits a single base away. Reading the label with the study, this specimen's treatment or condition is: allogeneic hematopoietic cell transplantation with graft depleted of TCRalphabeta T cells and CD19 B cells. Transplant recipients were children who received TCRalphabeta/CD19-depleted allogeneic hematopoietic cell grafts. The receptor library was made with PCR. Sequencing relied on an Illumina HiSeq 2500. Molecular barcoding was employed in the preparation of TCR libraries, with unique molecular identifiers being used to normalize TCRbeta repertoire quantification. In-frame beta chains were kept once TCRdb had trimmed the public reads at Q25 with fastp and called clones with MiXCR. Rows are unified per CDR3 protein, each entry keeping the most common DNA and genes. The sample table contains some 200,000 distinct CDR3 sequences; only one count was recorded for roughly 11% of them. Roughly 27% of the sample is in the top ten clones.

From the germline V gene, CDR1 is SGHTA and CDR2 is FQGNSA. Its CDR3 holds 13 amino acids, cysteine through phenylalanine. This entry keeps only the CDR3 DNA: 39 bases, framed from base 1. Ends trimmed: V by 5 bases, J by 4 bases; bases unmatched to a gene: 3. This sample was included in a study of T-cell reconstitution after alpha-beta-depleted transplantation in children (dated by TCRdb to the mid-2010s). Background for the entire study: Using TCR repertoire profiling, the study followed T-cell immune reconstitution in a quantitative way in children after TCRalphabeta/CD19-depleted allogeneic hematopoietic cell transplantation.

The full study reports these points: Over the following months the frequencies of hyperexpanded clones went down, and after one year T-cell counts and TCRbeta diversity were mostly credited to newly produced T cells. In some patients, the high TCRbeta diversity seen at day 60 was put down to recipient T cells and intrathymic progenitors that had survived conditioning. The apparently early recovery of alphabetaT-cell counts about two months after transplant reportedly depended on only several hundred rapidly expanded clones that came from non-depleted graft cells.

The sequencing here drew on PBMCs, taken before TCRalphabeta/CD19-depleted stem cell transplant. Rearrangement joined TRBV7-2 to TRBJ2-3, and 7 junctional nucleotides match TRBD1. The TCR sequence derives from a child in the first two years of life with acute myeloid leukemia, due to receive a stem cell transplant. The sequence in DNA is TGTGCCAGCAGCCCACAGGGGTCAGATACGCAGTATTTT. The translation is CASSPQGSDTQYF.